This T cell receptor (beta chain) was obtained from a study of identifying expanded T cells in peripheral blood. About this clone itself: Its target is unknown.

TCRdb keeps only in-frame clones here, not all; method: immunoSEQ multiplex PCR. The table lists about 89,000 clones, roughly 88% of them singletons. No infections or other immune events were documented during collection. Germline V gene data show CDR1 as KGHSH and CDR2 as LQKENI. V was pared by 2 bases and J by 3 bases, with 4 bases between. The CDR3 contains 13 residues. Broader study findings: About 1.3 clones differed between technical replicates, versus 16.4 and 19 over time.

The sample comprised blood. The J gene is TRBJ2-2, the V gene TRBV18; D is undetermined. The TCR sequence derives from a person aged 18 to 70 in good health. This chain's CDR3 is CASSPRDTGELFF. The CDR3 DNA follows: TGTGCCAGCTCACCAAGGGACACCGGGGAGCTGTTTTTT.